What follows describes a single T cell receptor beta chain. This entry belongs to a study of blood T cell repertoires in COVID-19. The V segment lost 2 bases and the J segment 4 bases; nucleotides outside the gene matches: 4. This CDR3 comprises 15 residues. The V gene's germline CDR1 is SGHRS and CDR2 YFSETQ. Here immunoSEQ multiplex PCR was the method, and the copy in TCRdb shows in-frame clones only, minus some. Of more than 250,000 clones detected, roughly 86% appear once; the ten largest clones hold around 0.67%. This rearrangement joins TRBV5-1 to TRBJ1-2; TRBD1 aligns across 11 bases. Specimen: peripheral blood. The sequence was obtained from a human donor in a cohort sampled during active COVID-19. The CDR3 DNA reads TGCGCCAGCAGCTTCGGGACAGGGGGGAGCTATGGCTACACCTTC. This translates into CASSFGTGGSYGYTF.